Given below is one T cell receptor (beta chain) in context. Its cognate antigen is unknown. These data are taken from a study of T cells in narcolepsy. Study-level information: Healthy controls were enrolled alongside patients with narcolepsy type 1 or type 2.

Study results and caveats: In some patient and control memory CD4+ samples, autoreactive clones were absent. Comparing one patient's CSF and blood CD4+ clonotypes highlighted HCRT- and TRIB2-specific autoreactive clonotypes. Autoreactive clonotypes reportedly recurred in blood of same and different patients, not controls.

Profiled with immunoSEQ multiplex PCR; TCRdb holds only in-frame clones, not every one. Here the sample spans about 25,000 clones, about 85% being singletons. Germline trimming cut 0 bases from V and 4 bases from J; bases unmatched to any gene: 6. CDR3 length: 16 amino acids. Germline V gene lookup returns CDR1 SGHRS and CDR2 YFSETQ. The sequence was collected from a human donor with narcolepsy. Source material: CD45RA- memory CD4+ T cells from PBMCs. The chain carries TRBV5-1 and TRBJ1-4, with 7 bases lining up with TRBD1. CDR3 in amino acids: CASSLALQGNNEKLFF. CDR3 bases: TGCGCCAGCAGCTTGGCTCTACAGGGGAATAATGAAAAACTGTTTTTT.